This TCR beta chain appears in the sequencing data of a study of blood T cell repertoires in COVID-19. Germline-derived CDR1 and CDR2 are SQVTM and ANQGSEA. This CDR3 spans 14 amino acids. V dropped 5 bases and J dropped 6; count of bases not matched to a gene: 11. Some clones are missing from TCRdb's copy, which holds only in-frame ones; the method was immunoSEQ multiplex PCR. The sample holds about 200,000 clones, 70% to 90% seen once. This clonotype originated in a human donor with active or convalescent COVID-19. The donor label of this sample is uncertain. Sequenced: peripheral blood. The chain employs TRBV29-1 and TRBJ1-2; 8 bases match TRBD1. Here the CDR3 DNA reads TGCAGCGTTACCGCAGGGCAGGGGGCTCATGGCTACACCTTC. Amino acid sequence: CSVTAGQGAHGYTF.